This T cell receptor (beta chain) comes out of a study of Ad26.COV2.S vaccination and SARS-CoV-2 variants. The CDR3 consists of 12 residues. V was trimmed by 4 bases and J by 4 bases, leaving 8 bases between them. The V gene's germline CDR1 is LGHDT and CDR2 YNNKEL (reference sequence). Clones were read by immunoSEQ multiplex PCR, and TCRdb kept only the in-frame ones, dropping some. The sample yields about 350,000 clones, approximately 86% seen once. Treatment noted: 15 to 20 received Ad26.COV2.S at low or high dose, single or two shots; several received placebo; per-sample allocation not given. Samples analyzed were those drawn on day 63 after the first vaccine or placebo injection. In Boston, the donor was an adult between 18-55 years of age.

This receptor was obtained from a person between 18 and 65 years old who received the Ad26.COV2.S COVID-19 vaccine or a placebo. Sequenced material: peripheral blood, taken in a trial of Ad26.COV2.S vaccine versus placebo. The chain couples TRBV3-1 (or the pseudogene TRBV3-2) to TRBJ2-7; D gene ambiguous. The CDR3, as DNA: TGTGCCAGCAGCCGTTCGGAATACGAGCAGTACTTC. This sequence encodes CASSRSEYEQYF.